This T cell receptor (beta chain) was profiled in a study of OX40 agonist ivuxolimab in advanced cancers. Assay used: immunoSEQ multiplex PCR; TCRdb lists only in-frame clones, some missing. The sample lists fewer than 25,000 clones, roughly 84% occurring once. Trimming at V came to 2 bases and at J to 0 bases, leaving 1 base not matched to a gene. The CDR3 has 15 residues. Germline V lookup: CDR1 SGHVS, CDR2 FQNEAQ. This TCR was recovered from an adult with an advanced solid tumor such as melanoma, head and neck, liver or kidney cancer. The material was CD4+ or CD8+ T cells sorted from blood, obtained in a trial of the OX40 agonist ivuxolimab. The V call is TRBV7-8, the J call TRBJ2-1; 7 bases agree with TRBD2. The CDR3 spells CASSLPGGSYNEQFF. CDR3 coding DNA: TGTGCCAGCAGCTTACCGGGGGGCTCCTACAATGAGCAGTTCTTC.